This TCR beta chain was sequenced for a study of tumor-infiltrating lymphocytes in primary liver carcinoma. Across the whole study: The patients included men and women who were aged 30 to 69 years.

Germline-derived CDR1 and CDR2 are SGHAT and FQNNGV. This CDR3 region has 15 residues. Study-level findings and limits: Only about 8-25% of top clones occurred in every one of the five tumor regions. Reduced overlap was seen in tumor-adjacent and tumor-blood pairs versus tumor region pairs.

This clonotype occurred once. Antigen: not known. Its ends do not fully match the called genes, so a read error is possible. Making TCR beta cDNA involved around 510 ng total RNA and a constant-region primer. Libraries covering TCR beta were generated through three nested multiplex PCR rounds (using a slightly modified ARM-PCR). For roughly 11 cycles apiece, the opening two PCR rounds ran with TRBV1-TRBV30 forward primers and a C-beta reverse primer. TCRdb independently ran MiXCR on the multiplex PCR reads; one entry per CDR3 protein. Here the sample spans roughly 49,000 distinct CDR3 sequences, around 77% being singletons. Each 20-30 mg portion of unsorted bulk tissue served as the source for co-extraction of RNA and DNA. Patients had primary liver carcinoma treated by surgical resection.

The source material was liver tumor tissue from sampling region 5. Subset: tumor region T5, tumor centre. The V gene is TRBV11-2, the J gene TRBJ2-6; D might be TRBD1 or TRBD2, each matching 5 bases. This TCR came from a middle-aged man with primary liver carcinoma and hepatitis B virus infection. The CDR3 reads CTTQRPHSGANVLTF. DNA for the CDR3: TGTACCACCCAGCGGCCGCACTCTGGGGCCAACGTCCTAACTTTC.